This is a list of T cell receptor beta chains from one sample in a study of cytomegalovirus exposure and HLA in healthy donors. Measured with immunoSEQ multiplex PCR; TCRdb has only the in-frame clones, and not every one. Among about 60,000 clones listed, 70% to 80% were seen once. Source material: PBMCs. These receptors were taken from a woman aged 35 to 49 in good health and CMV-seropositive. Both conserved end residues are part of each CDR3. The D gene is left open where the match is weak. Clone size is given for some rows only: seen once, a few or many times, or a class if the clone is expanded.

clone_size	v_call	j_call	d_call	cdr3_aa	cdr3_nt
NA	TRBV30	TRBJ2-7	TRBD2	CAWGLAIHEQYF	TGTGCCTGGGGACTAGCGATCCACGAGCAGTACTTC
NA	TRBV19	TRBJ2-7	TRBD1	CASSRGQGVYEQYF	TGTGCCAGTTCCCGGGGACAGGGAGTTTACGAGCAGTACTTC
NA	TRBV7-2	TRBJ1-1	NA	CASSLASVNTEAFF	TGTGCCAGCAGCCTAGCATCGGTGAACACTGAAGCTTTCTTT
once	TRBV5-1	TRBJ2-4	TRBD1	CASSSTGLKNIQYF	TGCGCCAGCAGCTCGACAGGGTTAAAAAACATTCAGTACTTC
NA	TRBV9	TRBJ2-2	NA	CASSVRSGELFF	TGTGCCAGCAGCGTCAGGTCCGGGGAGCTGTTTTTT
NA	TRBV6-5	TRBJ2-3	TRBD1	CASSYSDRGDTQYF	TGTGCCAGCAGTTACTCGGACAGGGGAGATACGCAGTATTTT
few	TRBV11-2	TRBJ1-4	NA	CASSLDPPRGATSTNEKLFF	TGTGCCAGCAGCTTAGATCCCCCCCGGGGGGCAACTTCAACTAATGAAAAACTGTTTTTT
NA	TRBV5-4	TRBJ2-4	NA	CASSRPGPGADIQYF	TGTGCCAGCAGCCGCCCGGGTCCCGGAGCGGACATTCAGTACTTC
NA	TRBV4-1	TRBJ2-7	TRBD1	CASSARDRGNGEQYF	TGCGCCAGCAGCGCTAGGGACAGGGGGAATGGCGAGCAGTACTTC
NA	TRBV30	TRBJ1-4	NA	CALQWGEKLFF	TGTGCCTTACAATGGGGCGAAAAACTGTTTTTT
NA	TRBV6-5	TRBJ2-7	TRBD1	CASSKDRVREQYF	TGTGCCAGCAGTAAGGACAGGGTGAGGGAGCAGTACTTC
once	TRBV18	TRBJ1-1	NA	CASSEKTEAFF	TGTGCCAGCTCAGAGAAAACTGAAGCTTTCTTT
few	TRBV5-1	TRBJ1-2	NA	CASSRAPGEYGYTF	TGCGCCAGCAGTCGAGCCCCTGGGGAGTATGGCTACACCTTC
NA	TRBV18	TRBJ1-1	NA	CASSPRGDEAFF	TGTGCCAGCTCACCACGGGGCGATGAAGCTTTCTTT
NA	TRBV11-2	TRBJ2-2	NA	CASSLVGPTGELFF	TGTGCCAGCAGCTTAGTGGGGCCCACCGGGGAGCTGTTTTTT
once	TRBV6-1	TRBJ1-1	TRBD1	CASSGGTGPTEAFF	TGTGCCAGCAGTGGAGGGACAGGGCCCACTGAAGCTTTCTTT
NA	TRBV4-1	TRBJ2-7	NA	CASQSRGEQYF	TGCGCCAGCCAATCCCGAGGGGAGCAGTACTTC
once	TRBV15	TRBJ2-7	NA	CATSIRPRVDEQYF	TGTGCCACCAGCATCCGACCCAGGGTGGACGAGCAGTACTTC
NA	TRBV5-6	TRBJ1-1	NA	CATLEQGGTEAFF	TGTGCCACCTTGGAACAGGGTGGCACTGAAGCTTTCTTT
few	TRBV7-9	TRBJ1-4	TRBD1	CASSLGTAGEKLFF	TGTGCCAGCAGCCTCGGGACAGCAGGCGAAAAACTGTTTTTT
NA	TRBV6-1	TRBJ1-1	TRBD1	CATGQTGDTEAFF	TGTGCCACCGGACAGACAGGGGACACTGAAGCTTTCTTT
NA	TRBV4-1	TRBJ2-3	NA	CASSQDREEGLTDTQYF	TGCGCCAGCAGCCAAGATAGGGAGGAGGGGTTAACAGATACGCAGTATTTT
few	TRBV19	TRBJ2-2	NA	CASTDPGTHTGELFF	TGTGCCAGTACCGACCCAGGGACACACACCGGGGAGCTGTTTTTT
NA	TRBV2	TRBJ1-5	NA	CALGAAGNQPQHF	TGTGCCCTGGGGGCCGCGGGCAATCAGCCCCAGCATTTT
NA	TRBV4-3	TRBJ1-2	NA	CASSQDRARGAGYTF	TGCGCCAGCAGCCAAGATCGGGCCAGGGGTGCCGGCTACACCTTC
NA	TRBV7-9	TRBJ2-7	NA	CASRFGGEQYF	TGTGCCAGCAGATTCGGGGGAGAGCAGTACTTC
NA	TRBV5-1	TRBJ1-1	TRBD1	CASSASLGQGGAFF	TGCGCCAGCAGCGCCTCACTTGGACAGGGGGGAGCTTTCTTT